Included here is one TCR beta chain sequence, with context. Original methodology: How many nucleated cells were present was estimated from reference gene primer amplification. TCRdb's copy holds only in-frame clones and misses some; the assay was immunoSEQ multiplex PCR. V, J and clone size derive from that table, while D and trimming were established from the DNA sequence. Among tens of thousands of clones listed, about 82% were seen once. This entry is derived from a study of blood T cell repertoires in COVID-19. Study overall: The study drew acute and convalescent COVID-19 samples from the United States, Italy and Spain. The analysed material was cDNA or gDNA that came from T cells, B-cell-depleted T cells, or PBMCs.

The CDR3 length is 18 residues. Germline loops: CDR1 KGHDR, CDR2 SFDVKD. V was cut by 1 base and J by 2 bases, with 18 bases left in between. The chain has TRBV24-1 and TRBJ2-3; D is possibly TRBD1 (5 bases). Sequenced material: peripheral blood. This receptor was taken from a man aged 50-59 years with active COVID-19. This CDR3 reads CATSDFSGRAGPTDTQYF. CDR3 coding DNA: TGTGCCACCAGTGATTTCAGTGGTCGAGCAGGGCCCACAGATACGCAGTATTTT.